This T cell receptor (beta chain) was identified in a study of metastatic and nonmetastatic thyroid tumors. Only a few counts were recorded for this clone. Antigen specificity is unknown. Until they underwent thyroid surgery, no patient had received any treatment. Study results and caveats: Malignant thyroid tumors reportedly had TCR beta diversity that was significantly higher than in benign nodules, in blood and tumor.

TCRdb re-called the PCR reads via MiXCR. The sample lists over 4,500 clones; about 28% were seen once. This CDR3 spans 13 amino acids. V gave up 6 bases and J gave up 6 bases; unmatched junction bases: 8. Germline V gene data show CDR1 as MNHNS and CDR2 as SASEGT. Sample: adjacent normal tissue. This TCR came from a female donor with papillary thyroid cancer or a benign thyroid nodule (not recorded which). Some clones in this sample may be carry-over from other donors' samples. The chain uses TRBV6-1 and TRBJ2-7; 7 bases are a match to TRBD1. The CDR3 reads CASSPRGTLEQYF. The CDR3 DNA follows: TGTGCCAGCAGCCCCAGGGGGACACTCGAGCAGTACTTC.